Sequencing of this T cell receptor beta chain was carried out in a study of early T cells in non-severe SARS-CoV-2 infection. Study details: Sequencing was performed on bulk RNA from unsorted whole blood, leaving chains unpaired.

Trimming stripped 6 bases from V and 5 bases from J, with 7 bases between. The CDR3 has 12 amino acids. In the library, individual cDNA molecules carried attached unique molecular identifiers. TCRdb used MiXCR to reprocess the 5' RACE reads, holding one entry per CDR3 protein. Found here are roughly 42,000 distinct CDR3 sequences, more than 10% of them singletons; the top ten hold approximately 16%. This clonotype was seen repeatedly, ten times or more. This chain links TRBV12-3 or TRBV12-4 with TRBJ2-2, with D uncertain. Specimen: whole blood. The TCR comes from an adult who was a healthcare worker with PCR-confirmed SARS-CoV-2 infection or an uninfected control (not recorded which). The CDR3 nucleotides are TGTGCCAGCAGCCCCAATACCGGGGAGCTGTTTTTT. It codes for CASSPNTGELFF.